A single T cell receptor beta chain is shown here with its context. Its specificity is unknown. The PCR employed 60 Vbeta primers together with 13 Jbeta primers. Profiled with immunoSEQ multiplex PCR; TCRdb holds only in-frame clones, not every one. The sample table sets out tens of thousands of clones. This CDR3 comprises 15 residues. Germline CDR1 reads SGHKS; CDR2 reads YYEKEE (reference sequence). J was trimmed by 3 bases and V by 4 bases; bases with no gene match: 6. This entry comes from a study of cytomegalovirus exposure and HLA in healthy donors. Study outcomes and limitations: Immune exposure data for these donors was limited to CMV serostatus.

The sequencing sample was made of PBMCs. The receptor was derived from a woman aged 40 to 55 in good health and CMV-seronegative. V and J are TRBV5-5 and TRBJ1-1; 10 bases match TRBD1. The CDR3 sequence is CASSPWTGGDTEAFF. In DNA form, the CDR3 reads TGTGCCAGCAGCCCTTGGACAGGGGGGGACACTGAAGCTTTCTTT. Drawing the rest from reference TRBV5-5 and TRBJ1-1, the complete variable domain is DAGVTQSPTHLIKTRGQQVTLRCSPISGHKSVSWYQQVLGQGPQFIFQYYEKEERGRGNFPDRFSARQFPNYSSELNVNALLLGDSALYLCASSPWTGGDTEAFFGQGTRLTVV.